These T cell receptor beta chains were read from a single sample in a study of cytomegalovirus exposure and HLA in healthy donors. This table comes from immunoSEQ multiplex PCR, and its TCRdb copy is limited to in-frame clones, with some not included. Among more than 80,000 clones listed, over 60% were seen once. Source material: PBMCs. These receptors were obtained from a woman in her forties or fifties in good health and CMV-seropositive. Both conserved end residues are trimmed from each CDR3. A D gene is named only where the DNA matches it firmly.

>-|TRBV7-9
ASSFYSNYGYT
>TRBD1|TRBV4-2
ASSQGAGQTKTEAF
>TRBD1|TRBV5-4
ASSFDRGNTEAF
>TRBD2|TRBV5-1
ASSLSGGATDTQY
>-|TRBV5-4
ASSLDGYTRADTQY
>TRBD1|TRBV6-1
ASSEFPGGSSYEQY
>-|TRBV14
ASSQAGVHGYT
>-|TRBV28
ASRISGSSYEQY
>TRBD1|TRBV28
ASSFQGAGEAF
>TRBD2|TRBV7-2
ASSYGTSGGQETQY
>-|TRBV6-1
ASGASPNQPQH
>TRBD2|TRBV14
ASRSGGVNNEQF
>TRBD2|TRBV19
ASSIAGGGSYEQY
>-|TRBV5-1
ASSYSSYNSPLH
>TRBD2|TRBV10-2
ASGLAGQTQY
>-|TRBV7-3
ASSLGPSDNYEQY
>-|TRBV19
ASRGDTGELF
>-|TRBV27
ASSRNREDQPQH
>TRBD1|TRBV10-3
AISPNDRGYSPLH
>TRBD2|TRBV7-3
ASSQSGGFYNEQF
>TRBD1|TRBV7-8
ASRDSGTGNSYEQY
>-|TRBV5-1
ASSLATGFNEKLF
>TRBD1|TRBV10-3
AIMGQGGNEQF
>-|TRBV30
ASGNGYT
>-|TRBV6-6
ASKGRQKLGAF
>TRBD1|TRBV4-1
ASSQVTGTGVGGEQF
>-|TRBV7-9
SSSETGTRGD
>-|TRBV7-6
ASSLGTPSGRNTEAF
>-|TRBV10-3
AIRRNAGFTDTQY
>-|TRBV10-3
AISAGISYNEQF
>-|TRBV6-4
ASTREGRGGTDTQY
>TRBD2|TRBV9
ASSVDGTRETQY
>TRBD1|TRBV7-9
ASSPQGAEEKLF
>-|TRBV9
ASSVDPAGGIRNTIY
>-|TRBV23-1
ASSHPTGGTEAF
>TRBD2|TRBV28
ASSLSGGVYEQY
>TRBD1|TRBV18
ASSRSTGRDIQY
>-|TRBV9
ASSVAALTAGELF
>-|TRBV10-1
ASKAPTSTDTQY
>TRBD1|TRBV27
ASSYTRQGFPEAF
>-|TRBV2
ASSETASSGNTIY
>TRBD1|TRBV18
ASSSRRDRGSNTEAF